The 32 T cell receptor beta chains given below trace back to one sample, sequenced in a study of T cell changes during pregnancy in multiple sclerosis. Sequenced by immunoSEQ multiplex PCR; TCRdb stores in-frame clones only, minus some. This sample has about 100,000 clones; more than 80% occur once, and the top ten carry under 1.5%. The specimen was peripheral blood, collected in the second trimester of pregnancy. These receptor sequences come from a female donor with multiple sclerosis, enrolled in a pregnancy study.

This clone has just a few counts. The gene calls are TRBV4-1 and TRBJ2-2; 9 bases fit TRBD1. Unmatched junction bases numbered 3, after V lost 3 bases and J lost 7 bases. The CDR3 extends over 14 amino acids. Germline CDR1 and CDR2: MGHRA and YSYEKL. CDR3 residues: CASSQGQGNGELFF. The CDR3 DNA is TGCGCCAGCAGCCAGGGACAGGGTAACGGGGAGCTGTTTTTT.

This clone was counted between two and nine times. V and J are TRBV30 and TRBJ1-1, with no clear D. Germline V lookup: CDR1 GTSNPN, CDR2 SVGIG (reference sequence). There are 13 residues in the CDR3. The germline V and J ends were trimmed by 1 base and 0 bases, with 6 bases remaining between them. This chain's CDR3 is CAWSAQVNTEAFF. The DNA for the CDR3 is TGTGCCTGGAGTGCCCAGGTGAACACTGAAGCTTTCTTT.

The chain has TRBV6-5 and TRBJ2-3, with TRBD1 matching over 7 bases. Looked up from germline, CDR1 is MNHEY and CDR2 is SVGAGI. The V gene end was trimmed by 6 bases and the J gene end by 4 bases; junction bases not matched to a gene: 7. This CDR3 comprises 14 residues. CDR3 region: CASRRTGSSDTQYF. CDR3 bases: TGTGCCAGCAGACGGACAGGATCGTCAGATACGCAGTATTTT.

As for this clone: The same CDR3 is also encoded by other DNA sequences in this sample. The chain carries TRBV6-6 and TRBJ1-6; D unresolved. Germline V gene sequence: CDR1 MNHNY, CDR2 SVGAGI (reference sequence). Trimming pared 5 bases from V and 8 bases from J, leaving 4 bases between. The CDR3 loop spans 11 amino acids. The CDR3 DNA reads TGTGCCAGCAGTCGAGATTCACCCCTCCACTTT. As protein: CASSRDSPLHF.

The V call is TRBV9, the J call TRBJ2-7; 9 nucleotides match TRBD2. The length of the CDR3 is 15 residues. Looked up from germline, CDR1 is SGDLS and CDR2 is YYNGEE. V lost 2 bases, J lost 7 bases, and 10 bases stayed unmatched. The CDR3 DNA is TGTGCCAGCAGCGTTGGAAGCGGGGGGACCTGGGAGCAGTACTTC. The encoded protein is CASSVGSGGTWEQYF.

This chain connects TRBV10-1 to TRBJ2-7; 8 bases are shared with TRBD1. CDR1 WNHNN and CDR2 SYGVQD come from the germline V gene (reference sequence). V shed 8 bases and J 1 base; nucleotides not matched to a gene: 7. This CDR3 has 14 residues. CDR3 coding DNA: TGCGCCAGCGCCGAGGGACAGGCATCCTACGAGCAGTACTTC. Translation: CASAEGQASYEQYF.

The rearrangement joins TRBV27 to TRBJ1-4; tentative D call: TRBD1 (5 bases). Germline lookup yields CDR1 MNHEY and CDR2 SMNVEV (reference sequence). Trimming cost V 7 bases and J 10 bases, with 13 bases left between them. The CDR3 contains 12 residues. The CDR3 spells CASKGREAKLFF. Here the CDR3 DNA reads TGTGCCAGCAAGGGCAGGGAGGCAAAACTGTTTTTT.

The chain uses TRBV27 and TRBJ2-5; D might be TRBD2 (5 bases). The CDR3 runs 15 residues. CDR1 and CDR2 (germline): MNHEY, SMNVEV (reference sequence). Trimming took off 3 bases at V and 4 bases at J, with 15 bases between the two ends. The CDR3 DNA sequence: TGTGCCAGCAGTTTCCGAGGGAATTTTGGAGAGACCCAGTACTTC. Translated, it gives CASSFRGNFGETQYF.

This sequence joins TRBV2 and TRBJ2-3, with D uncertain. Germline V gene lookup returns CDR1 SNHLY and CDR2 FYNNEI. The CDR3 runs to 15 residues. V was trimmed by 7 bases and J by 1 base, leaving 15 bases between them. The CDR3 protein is CASTREIAGTDTQYF. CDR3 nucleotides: TGTGCCAGCACCCGAGAGATAGCCGGCACAGATACGCAGTATTTT. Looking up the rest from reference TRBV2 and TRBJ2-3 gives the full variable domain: EPEVTQTPSHQVTQMGQEVILRCVPISNHLYFYWYRQILGQKVEFLVSFYNNEISEKSEIFDDQFSVERPDGSNFTLKIRSTKLEDSAMYFCASTREIAGTDTQYFGPGTRLTVL.

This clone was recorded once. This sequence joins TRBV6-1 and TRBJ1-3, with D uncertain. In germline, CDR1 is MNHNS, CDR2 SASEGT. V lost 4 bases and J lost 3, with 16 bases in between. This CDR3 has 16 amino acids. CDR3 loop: CASSGLTEWFGNTIYF. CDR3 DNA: TGTGCCAGCAGTGGACTCACGGAGTGGTTTGGAAACACCATATATTTT.

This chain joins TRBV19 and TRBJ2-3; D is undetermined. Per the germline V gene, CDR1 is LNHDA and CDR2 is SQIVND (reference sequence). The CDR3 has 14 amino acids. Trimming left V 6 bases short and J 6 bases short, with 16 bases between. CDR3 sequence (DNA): TGTGCCAGTAGCCCCCCCAGTTTGAGGGATACGCAGTATTTT. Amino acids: CASSPPSLRDTQYF.

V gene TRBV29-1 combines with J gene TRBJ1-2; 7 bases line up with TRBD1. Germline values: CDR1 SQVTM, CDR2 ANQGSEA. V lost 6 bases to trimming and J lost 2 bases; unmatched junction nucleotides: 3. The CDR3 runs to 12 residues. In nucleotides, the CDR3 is TGCAGCGTGCGGACAGGCAACTATGGCTACACCTTC. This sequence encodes CSVRTGNYGYTF.

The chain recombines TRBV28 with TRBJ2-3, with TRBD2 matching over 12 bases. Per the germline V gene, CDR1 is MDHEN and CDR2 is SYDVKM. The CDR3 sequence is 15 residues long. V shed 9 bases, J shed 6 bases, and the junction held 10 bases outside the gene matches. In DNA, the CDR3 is TGTGCCAGTTTTCCTAGCGGGAGGGTGTTGGATACGCAGTATTTT. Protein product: CASFPSGRVLDTQYF. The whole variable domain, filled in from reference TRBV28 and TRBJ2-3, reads DVKVTQSSRYLVKRTGEKVFLECVQDMDHENMFWYRQDPGLGLRLIYFSYDVKMKEKGDIPEGYSVSREKKERFSLILESASTNQTSMYLCASFPSGRVLDTQYFGPGTRLTVL.

CDR3 nucleotide sequence: TGTGCCAGCAGACCCGATAGCGGGGCTGGTGAGCAGTACTTC. This encodes CASRPDSGAGEQYF. The J gene is TRBJ2-7, the V gene TRBV6-1, with 8 bases matching TRBD2. With V trimmed by 6 bases and J by 7 bases, 11 bases remained unmatched. In germline, CDR1 is MNHNS, CDR2 SASEGT. This CDR3 has 14 amino acids.

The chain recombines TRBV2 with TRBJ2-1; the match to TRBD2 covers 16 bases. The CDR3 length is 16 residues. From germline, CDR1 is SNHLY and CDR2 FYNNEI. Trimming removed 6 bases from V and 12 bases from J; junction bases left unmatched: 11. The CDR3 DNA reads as TGTGCCAGCAGAAACTCTGGGACTAGCGGGAGGGAGGGGCAGTTCTTC. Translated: CASRNSGTSGREGQFF. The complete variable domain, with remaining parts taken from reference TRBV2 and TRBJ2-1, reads EPEVTQTPSHQVTQMGQEVILRCVPISNHLYFYWYRQILGQKVEFLVSFYNNEISEKSEIFDDQFSVERPDGSNFTLKIRSTKLEDSAMYFCASRNSGTSGREGQFFGPGTRLTVL.

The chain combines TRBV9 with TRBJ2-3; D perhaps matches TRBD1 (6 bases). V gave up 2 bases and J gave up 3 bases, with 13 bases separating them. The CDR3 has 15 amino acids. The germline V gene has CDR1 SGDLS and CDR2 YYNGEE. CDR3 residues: CASSVTGWATDTQYF. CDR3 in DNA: TGTGCCAGCAGCGTTACAGGGTGGGCAACAGATACGCAGTATTTT.

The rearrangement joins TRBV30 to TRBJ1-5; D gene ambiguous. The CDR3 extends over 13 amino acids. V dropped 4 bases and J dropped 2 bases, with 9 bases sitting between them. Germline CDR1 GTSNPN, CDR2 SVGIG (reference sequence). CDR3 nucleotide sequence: TGTGCCTGGAACGGGTTTCGCAATCAGCCCCAGCATTTT. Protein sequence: CAWNGFRNQPQHF.

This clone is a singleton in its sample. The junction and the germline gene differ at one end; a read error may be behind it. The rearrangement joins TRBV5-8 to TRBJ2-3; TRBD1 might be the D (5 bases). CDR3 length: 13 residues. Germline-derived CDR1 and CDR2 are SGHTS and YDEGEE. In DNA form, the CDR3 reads TGTGCCAGCAGCTTGGGTACAACAGGTACGCAGTATTTT. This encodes CASSLGTTGTQYF. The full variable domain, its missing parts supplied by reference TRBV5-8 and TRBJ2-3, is EAGVTQSPTHLIKTRGQQATLRCSPISGHTSVYWYQQALGLGLQFLLWYDEGEERNRGNFPPRFSGRQFPNYSSELNVNALELEDSALYLCASSLGTTGTQYFGPGTRLTVL.

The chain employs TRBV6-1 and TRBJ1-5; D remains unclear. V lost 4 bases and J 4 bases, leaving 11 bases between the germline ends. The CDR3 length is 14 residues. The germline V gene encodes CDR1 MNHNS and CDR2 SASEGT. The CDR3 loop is CASSAGDPNQPQHF. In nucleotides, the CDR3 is TGTGCCAGCAGTGCCGGTGATCCGAATCAGCCCCAGCATTTT.

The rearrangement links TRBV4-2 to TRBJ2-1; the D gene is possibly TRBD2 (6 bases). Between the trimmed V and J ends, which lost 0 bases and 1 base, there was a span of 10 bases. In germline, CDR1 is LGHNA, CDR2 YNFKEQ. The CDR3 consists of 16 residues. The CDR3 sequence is CASSQESSGSYNEQFF. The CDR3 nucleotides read TGTGCCAGCAGCCAAGAGAGTAGCGGTTCCTACAATGAGCAGTTCTTC.

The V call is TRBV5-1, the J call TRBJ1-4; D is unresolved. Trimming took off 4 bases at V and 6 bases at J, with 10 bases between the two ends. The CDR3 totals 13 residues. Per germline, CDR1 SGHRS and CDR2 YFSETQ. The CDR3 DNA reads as TGCGCCAGCAGCAGGGAGGTCGATGAAAAACTGTTTTTT. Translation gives CASSREVDEKLFF.

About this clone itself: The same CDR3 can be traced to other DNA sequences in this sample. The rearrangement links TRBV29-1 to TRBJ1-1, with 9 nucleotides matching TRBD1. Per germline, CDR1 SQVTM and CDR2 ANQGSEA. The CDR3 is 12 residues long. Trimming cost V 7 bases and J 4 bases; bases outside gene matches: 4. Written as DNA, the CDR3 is TGCAGCGCTACGACAGGGGGCACTGAAGCTTTCTTT. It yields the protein CSATTGGTEAFF.

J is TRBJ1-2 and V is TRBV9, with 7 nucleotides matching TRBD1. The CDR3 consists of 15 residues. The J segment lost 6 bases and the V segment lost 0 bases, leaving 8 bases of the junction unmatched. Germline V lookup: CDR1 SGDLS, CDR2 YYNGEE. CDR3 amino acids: CASSVGGGGGNGYTF. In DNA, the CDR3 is TGTGCCAGCAGCGTAGGGGGCGGAGGGGGCAATGGCTACACCTTC.

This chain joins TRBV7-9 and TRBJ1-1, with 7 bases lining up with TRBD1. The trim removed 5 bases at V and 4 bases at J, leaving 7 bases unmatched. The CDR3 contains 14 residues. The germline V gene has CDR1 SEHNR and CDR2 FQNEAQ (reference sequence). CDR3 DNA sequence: TGTGCCAGCAGCGTGGACAGGTCAAGCACTGAAGCTTTCTTT. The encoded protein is CASSVDRSSTEAFF.

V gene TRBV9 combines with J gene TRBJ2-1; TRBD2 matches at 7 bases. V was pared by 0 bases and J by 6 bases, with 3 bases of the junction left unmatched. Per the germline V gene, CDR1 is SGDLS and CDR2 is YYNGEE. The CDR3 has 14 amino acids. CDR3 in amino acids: CASSVGEGPNEQFF. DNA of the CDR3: TGTGCCAGCAGCGTAGGGGAGGGCCCCAATGAGCAGTTCTTC.

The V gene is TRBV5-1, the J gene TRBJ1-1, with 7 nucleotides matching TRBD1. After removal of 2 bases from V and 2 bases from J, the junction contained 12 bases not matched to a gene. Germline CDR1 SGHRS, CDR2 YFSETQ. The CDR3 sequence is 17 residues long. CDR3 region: CASSLGLLGGFNTEAFF. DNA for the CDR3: TGCGCCAGCAGCTTAGGTCTACTAGGGGGCTTCAACACTGAAGCTTTCTTT.

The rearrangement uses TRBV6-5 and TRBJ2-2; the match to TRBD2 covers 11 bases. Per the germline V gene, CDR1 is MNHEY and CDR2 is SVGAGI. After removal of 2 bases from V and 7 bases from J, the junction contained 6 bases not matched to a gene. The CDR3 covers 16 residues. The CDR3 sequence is CASSYRSGRAGGELFF. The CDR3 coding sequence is TGTGCCAGCAGTTACCGTAGCGGGAGGGCTGGCGGGGAGCTGTTTTTT.

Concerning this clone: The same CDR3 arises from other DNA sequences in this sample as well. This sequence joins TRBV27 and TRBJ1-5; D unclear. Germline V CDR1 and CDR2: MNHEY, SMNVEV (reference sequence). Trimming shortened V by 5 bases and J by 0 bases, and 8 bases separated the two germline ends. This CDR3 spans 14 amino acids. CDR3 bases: TGTGCCAGCAGTCACCGGGATAGCAATCAGCCCCAGCATTTT. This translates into CASSHRDSNQPQHF.

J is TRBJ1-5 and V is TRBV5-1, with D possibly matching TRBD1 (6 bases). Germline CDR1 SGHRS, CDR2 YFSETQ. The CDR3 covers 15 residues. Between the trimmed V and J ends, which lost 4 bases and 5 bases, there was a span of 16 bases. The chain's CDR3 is CASSTAPGVDQPQHF. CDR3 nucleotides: TGCGCCAGCAGCACGGCCCCAGGGGTAGATCAGCCCCAGCATTTT.

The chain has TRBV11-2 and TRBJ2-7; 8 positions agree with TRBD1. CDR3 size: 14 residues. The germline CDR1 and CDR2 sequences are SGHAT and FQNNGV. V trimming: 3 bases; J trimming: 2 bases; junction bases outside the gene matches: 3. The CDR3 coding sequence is TGTGCCAGCAGCTTGGGACAGGCTCCCTACGAGCAGTACTTC. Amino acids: CASSLGQAPYEQYF. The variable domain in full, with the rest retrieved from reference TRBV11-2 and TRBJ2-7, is EAGVAQSPRYKIIEKRQSVAFWCNPISGHATLYWYQQILGQGPKLLIQFQNNGVVDDSQLPKDRFSAERLKGVDSTLKIQPAKLEDSAVYLCASSLGQAPYEQYFGPGTRLTVT.

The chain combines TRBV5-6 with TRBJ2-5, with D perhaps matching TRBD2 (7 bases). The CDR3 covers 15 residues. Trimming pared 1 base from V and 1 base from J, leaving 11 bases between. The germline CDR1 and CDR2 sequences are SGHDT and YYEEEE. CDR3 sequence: CASSLRGASQETQYF. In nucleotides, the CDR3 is TGTGCCAGCAGCTTGCGGGGGGCTTCCCAAGAGACCCAGTACTTC.

In DNA, the CDR3 is TGTGCCAGCAGCTTGGTTTTCGGGGGGCCGGAAACTGAAGCTTTCTTT. Its protein product is CASSLVFGGPETEAFF. The chain links TRBV5-4 to TRBJ1-1; maybe TRBD1 (6 bases). V was shortened by 0 bases and J by 5 bases, with 17 bases between the two germline ends. Germline V gives CDR1 SGHNT, CDR2 YYREEE (reference sequence). The CDR3 spans 16 residues. Full variable domain (outside the CDR3, taken from reference TRBV5-4 and TRBJ1-1): ETGVTQSPTHLIKTRGQQVTLRCSSQSGHNTVSWYQQALGQGPQFIFQYYREEENGRGNFPPRFSGLQFPNYSSELNVNALELDDSALYLCASSLVFGGPETEAFFGQGTRLTVV.